The 9 T cell receptor beta chains below were found in one sample sequenced in a study of cytomegalovirus exposure and HLA in healthy donors. This PCR relied on a set of 60 Vbeta primers and 13 Jbeta primers. The assay was immunoSEQ multiplex PCR, and TCRdb's table has in-frame clones only and misses some. The sample consists of 150,000 to 200,000 clones, 80% of them appearing once. Sequencing used PBMCs. The receptors come from a woman in her 50s in good health and CMV-seropositive.

The CDR3 DNA follows: TGTGCCAGTAGTTCCAGGACAGGGACGGTGAAAGAGACCCAGTACTTC. Translation gives CASSSRTGTVKETQYF. The chain uses TRBV19 and TRBJ2-5, with 8 bases aligning to TRBD1. V was clipped by 5 bases and J by 3 bases; unmatched bases: 11. Germline V gene sequence: CDR1 LNHDA, CDR2 SQIVND (reference sequence). CDR3 size: 16 residues. The whole variable domain, filled in from reference TRBV19 and TRBJ2-5, reads DGGITQSPKYLFRKEGQNVTLSCEQNLNHDAMYWYRQDPGQGLRLIYYSQIVNDFQKGDIAEGYSVSREKKESFPLTVTSAQKNPTAFYLCASSSRTGTVKETQYFGPGTRLLVL.

The genes are TRBV7-9 and TRBJ2-1; no reliable D call. The CDR3 contains 11 residues. Germline lookup yields CDR1 SEHNR and CDR2 FQNEAQ (reference sequence). Deletions cut 5 bases from V and 9 bases from J, with 8 bases between. The CDR3 DNA is TGTGCCAGCAGCCCTCTCTCTGAGCAGTTCTTC. Protein product: CASSPLSEQFF. Variable domain in full (rest from reference TRBV7-9 and TRBJ2-1): DTGVSQNPRHKITKRGQNVTFRCDPISEHNRLYWYRQTLGQGPEFLTYFQNEAQLEKSRLLSDRFSAERPKGSFSTLEIQRTEQGDSAMYLCASSPLSEQFFGPGTRLTVL.

This clone was detected a few times. The rearrangement joins TRBV27 to TRBJ1-1; no firm D call. CDR1 and CDR2 (germline): MNHEY, SMNVEV (reference sequence). Trimming removed 8 bases at V and 5 bases at J, with 15 bases between. The CDR3 runs to 13 residues. The CDR3 is CASGIHRETEAFF. In DNA form, the CDR3 reads TGTGCCAGCGGGATTCATCGGGAAACTGAAGCTTTCTTT.

This rearrangement joins TRBV19 to TRBJ2-1; tentative D call: TRBD1 (6 bases). Trimming took 5 bases from V and 9 from J, leaving 20 bases between them. In germline, CDR1 is LNHDA, CDR2 SQIVND (reference sequence). CDR3 length: 15 residues. In DNA, the CDR3 is TGTGCCAGTAGTCAGGTGGGGGCAGGGCAGAGTGAGCAGTTCTTC. Translating it yields CASSQVGAGQSEQFF.

The sample holds a few counts of this clone. The chain joins TRBV27 to TRBJ2-1, with 7 bases identical to TRBD1. From germline, CDR1 is MNHEY and CDR2 SMNVEV (reference sequence). J gave up 1 base and V 4 bases, and 7 bases lay outside the gene matches. The CDR3 runs to 16 residues. CDR3 amino acids: CASSSYRQGSYNEQFF. The CDR3 DNA is TGTGCCAGCAGTTCCTATCGACAGGGATCCTACAATGAGCAGTTCTTC.

This clone was seen more than once but under ten times. The CDR3 reads CASSYRRAGSPDTQYF. DNA of the CDR3: TGTGCCAGCAGTTATCGGAGAGCGGGATCCCCAGATACGCAGTATTTT. The rearrangement uses TRBV6-5 and TRBJ2-3; 7 bases fit TRBD2. Per the germline V gene, CDR1 is MNHEY and CDR2 is SVGAGI. The length of the CDR3 is 16 residues. V lost 3 bases and J lost 4; bases outside the gene matches: 10.

The chain links TRBV28 to TRBJ2-5; unclear D gene. From germline, CDR1 is MDHEN and CDR2 SYDVKM. The CDR3 spans 13 residues. The V end lost 6 bases, the J end lost 5 bases, and 13 bases lay between the germline ends. The CDR3 bases are TGTGCCAGCAGGCCGTCCGCCGGGGAGACCCAGTACTTC. The encoded protein is CASRPSAGETQYF.

This clone appeared once. The chain joins TRBV7-3 to TRBJ2-2; TRBD2 aligns across 12 bases. This CDR3 contains 16 residues. Germline loops: CDR1 SGHTA, CDR2 FQGTGA. Trimming cost V 4 bases and J 5 bases; bases outside gene matches: 5. The CDR3, as DNA: TGTGCCAGCAGCTCCCGGGGACTAGCGGGTACCGGGGAGCTGTTTTTT. Residues: CASSSRGLAGTGELFF.

This chain connects TRBV27 to TRBJ1-1; tentative D call: TRBD1 (6 bases). The CDR3 has 15 amino acids. The V gene's germline CDR1 is MNHEY and CDR2 SMNVEV (reference sequence). Between the trimmed V and J ends, which lost 2 bases and 4 bases, there was a span of 14 bases. CDR3 region: CASSLAPRGSTEAFF. The CDR3, as DNA: TGTGCCAGCAGTTTAGCCCCGAGGGGGAGCACTGAAGCTTTCTTT.